The next 2 T cell receptor beta chains were all read from a single sample in a study of CD8 T cells in Susac syndrome. An input of about 0.5 to 1 ug of RNA was subjected to reverse transcription using random hexamers. One entry per CDR3 protein, called by TCRdb with MiXCR from the immunoSEQ multiplex PCR reads. The sample consists of under 200,000 distinct CDR3 sequences, approximately 93% of them appearing once. The sample consisted of CD4+ T cells from PBMCs. These receptors all come from a human donor in good health.

The chain uses TRBV3-1 and TRBJ2-3; D uncertain. The germline V gene encodes CDR1 LGHDT and CDR2 YNNKEL (reference sequence). The V end lost 1 base, the J end lost 6 bases, and 8 bases lay between the germline ends. The CDR3 sequence is 13 residues long. CDR3 in DNA: TGTGCCAGCAGCCAAGGCCGGGTCGATACGCAGTATTTT. Translated, it gives CASSQGRVDTQYF.

This clonotype was found a few times. The chain has TRBV30 and TRBJ2-7; D is perhaps TRBD1 (5 bases). The germline gives CDR1 GTSNPN, CDR2 SVGIG (reference sequence). V was shortened by 3 bases and J by 2 bases, with 8 bases between the two germline ends. The length of the CDR3 is 12 residues. The CDR3 loop is CAWRQGTYEQYF. The CDR3 DNA follows: TGTGCCTGGAGGCAGGGCACCTACGAGCAGTACTTC.